This TCR beta chain appears in the sequencing data of a study of monozygotic twins with cystic fibrosis. Clones were read by immunoSEQ multiplex PCR, and TCRdb kept only the in-frame ones, dropping some. The sample carries 30,000 to 35,000 clones, more than 60% recorded once. The CDR3 spans 14 residues. The V end lost 1 base, the J end lost 5 bases, and 14 bases lay between the germline ends. Germline CDR1 GTSNPN, CDR2 SVGIG (reference sequence). Sequenced sample: blood. The chain has TRBV30 and TRBJ1-1, with TRBD1 as a possible D gene (5 bases). The clonotype comes from a girl under 18 with cystic fibrosis. CDR3 in amino acids: CAWSDIGGGTEAFF. In DNA form, the CDR3 reads TGTGCCTGGAGTGATATTGGGGGAGGAACTGAAGCTTTCTTT.